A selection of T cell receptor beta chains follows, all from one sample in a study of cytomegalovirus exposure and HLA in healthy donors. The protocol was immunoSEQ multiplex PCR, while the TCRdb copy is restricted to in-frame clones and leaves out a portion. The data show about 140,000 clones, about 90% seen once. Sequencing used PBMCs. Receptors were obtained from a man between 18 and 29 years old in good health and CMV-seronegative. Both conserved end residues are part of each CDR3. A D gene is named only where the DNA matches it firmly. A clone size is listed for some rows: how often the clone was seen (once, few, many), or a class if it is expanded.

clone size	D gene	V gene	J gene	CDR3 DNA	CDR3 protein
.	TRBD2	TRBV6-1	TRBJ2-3	TGTGCCAGCAGTGAGCTAGCGGGGGCCACAGATACGCAGTATTTT	CASSELAGATDTQYF
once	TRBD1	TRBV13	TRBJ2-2	TGTGCCAGCAGCCCAAGGGACAGCAACACCGGGGAGCTGTTTTTT	CASSPRDSNTGELFF
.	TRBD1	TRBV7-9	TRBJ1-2	TGTGCCAGCAGCTTTGGACAGGGGCACTATGGCTACACCTTC	CASSFGQGHYGYTF
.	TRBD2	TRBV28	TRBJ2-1	TGTGCCAGCAGGACCGCGGGAGGTAACTACAATGAGCAGTTCTTC	CASRTAGGNYNEQFF
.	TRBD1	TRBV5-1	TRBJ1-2	TGCGCCAGCAGCTTGGGGACAGGGACGTTGGACTATGGCTACACCTTC	CASSLGTGTLDYGYTF
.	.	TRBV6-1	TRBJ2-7	TGTGCCAGCAGTGTCCCAGGGGTCTACGAGCAGTACTTC	CASSVPGVYEQYF
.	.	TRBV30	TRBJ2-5	TGTGCCTGGTCCTTGTTAGAGACCCAGTACTTC	CAWSLLETQYF
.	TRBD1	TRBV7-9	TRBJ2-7	TGTGCCAGCAGCGAGAGACAGGGGGCGTATGAGTACTTC	CASSERQGAYEYF
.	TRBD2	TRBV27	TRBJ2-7	TGTGCCAGCAGTCGAGCGGGAGGGATGTCCTACGAGCAGTACTTC	CASSRAGGMSYEQYF
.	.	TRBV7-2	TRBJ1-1	TGTGCCAGCAGCGGCATCAGACGGGGGGAAGCTTTCTTT	CASSGIRRGEAFF
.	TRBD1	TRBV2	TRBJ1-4	TGTGCCAGCAGTGAACAGGGGGGACTTAATGAAAAACTGTTTTTT	CASSEQGGLNEKLFF
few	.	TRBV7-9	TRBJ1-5	TGTGCCAGCAGCCCTAAACCAGGGAACGGCAATCAGCCCCAGCATTTT	CASSPKPGNGNQPQHF
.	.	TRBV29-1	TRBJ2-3	TGCAGCGCCACAACAGGGAACACAGATACGCAGTATTTT	CSATTGNTDTQYF
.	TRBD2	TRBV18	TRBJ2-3	TGTGCCAGCTCACCTGGGACTAGCGGGATCTGGATCACAGATACGCAGTATTTT	CASSPGTSGIWITDTQYF
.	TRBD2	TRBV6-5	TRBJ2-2	TGTGCCTCCTTGCGGGAGGTAGCCGGGGAGCTGTTTTTT	CASLREVAGELFF
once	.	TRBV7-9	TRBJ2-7	TGTGCCAGCAGCGGACAGCTTCCCGAGCAGTACTTC	CASSGQLPEQYF
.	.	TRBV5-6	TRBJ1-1	TGTGCCAGCAGTGGGGGACTTAACACTGAAGCTTTCTTT	CASSGGLNTEAFF
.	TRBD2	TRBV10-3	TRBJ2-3	TGTGCCATCAGTGAATCGCGGGCTAGCGGGAGTCTAGATACGCAGTATTTT	CAISESRASGSLDTQYF
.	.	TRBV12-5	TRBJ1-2	TGTGCTAGTGGTTTTAGTTCTGAGGGCTACACCTTC	CASGFSSEGYTF
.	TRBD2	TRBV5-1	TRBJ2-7	TGCGCCAGCAGCTCCTCTAGCGGGAGAACCTACGAGCAGTACTTC	CASSSSSGRTYEQYF
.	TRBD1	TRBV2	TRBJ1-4	TGTGCCAGCAATCGACAGGGCTGGGAAAAACTGTTTTTT	CASNRQGWEKLFF